This TCR beta chain originates from a study of blood T cell repertoires in COVID-19. Study-level background: COVID-19 samples collected from the United States, Italy and Spain covered acute and convalescent phases. The analysed material was cDNA or gDNA that came from T cells, B-cell-depleted T cells, or PBMCs.

Recovered Cohort 3 donors showed two negative PCRs, clearance, or symptom resolution. CDR3 length: 11 residues. V was pared by 3 bases and J by 7 bases, with 7 bases between. Germline V CDR1 and CDR2: SGHDN, FVKESK. Per the authors' pipeline: The assay estimated nucleated cells by amplifying reference gene primers. Sequencing used immunoSEQ multiplex PCR; TCRdb keeps in-frame clones, though not all of them. The V and J calls and clone size are taken from that table; D and trimming were inferred from the DNA. The sample shows 250,000 to 350,000 clones, over 85% of them seen only once. The specimen sequenced was PBMCs or T cells enriched from blood (not recorded which). The chain uses TRBV14 and TRBJ2-7; D is unresolved. This TCR was sampled from a man in his fifties or sixties who had recovered from COVID-19. CDR3: CASSQVREQYF. The CDR3 DNA reads TGTGCCAGCAGCCAGGTCCGGGAGCAGTACTTC.